This T cell receptor (beta chain) was sequenced for a study of PD-1 blockade in classical Hodgkin lymphoma. Whole-study context: Intravenous infusions of nivolumab 3 mg/kg reached patients every 2 weeks.

This clone occurred a few times. The antigen is unknown. Notes on the study in general: According to reports, newly diagnosed patients had lower baseline TCR diversity than healthy donors, and relapsed/refractory patients had lower baseline TCR diversity still. By C4D1 there was a significant rise in CD4+ TCR diversity but not in CD8+ TCR diversity.

Clones were read by immunoSEQ multiplex PCR, and TCRdb kept only the in-frame ones, dropping some. Found here are roughly 11,000 clones, about 88% of them singletons; the top ten hold less than 40%. The CDR3 contains 14 residues. V was cut by 5 bases and J by 4 bases, with 15 bases left in between. The germline V gene encodes CDR1 LGHNT and CDR2 FRNRAP. Each patient experienced a relapse that followed autologous stem cell transplantation, and brentuximab vedotin exposure varied. The patients, who had relapsed/refractory classical Hodgkin lymphoma, achieved best responses of complete response, partial response or progressive disease.

The gene calls are TRBV12-5 and TRBJ2-7; tentatively, D is TRBD1 or TRBD2 (5 bases each). The receptor was isolated from a human donor with classical Hodgkin lymphoma. The material sequenced was peripheral blood mononuclear cells (PBMCs), taken at baseline. CDR3 sequence reads: CASGPPGPRYEQYF. The DNA of the CDR3 is TGTGCTAGTGGTCCCCCGGGGCCGCGTTACGAGCAGTACTTC.